This T cell receptor beta chain came from a study of breast tumors, draining lymph nodes, adjacent tissues. The CDR3 loop spans 16 amino acids. V was pared by 3 bases and J by 5 bases, with 17 bases between. In germline, CDR1 is LGHNA, CDR2 YSLEER. In this sample, this clonotype turned up many times. Antigen specificity is unknown. Study outcomes and limitations: Data only fit, rather than demonstrated, lymph node origin of most tumor T cells. Tumors had less TCR diversity than lymph nodes, more than nontumor tissue. Luminal-like breast cancer showed significantly higher tumor–nontumor repertoire similarity than basal-like. Data fit most tumor T cells coming from lymph node, expanding in tumor.

Each CDR3 protein is one row after TCRdb ran MiXCR on the multiplex PCR reads. Of some 200,000 distinct CDR3 sequences listed, approximately 33% are singletons. Breast cancer patients provided tissue from their axillary draining lymph nodes. Material for sequencing was axillary lymph node tissue. The chain couples TRBV4-3 to TRBJ2-1, with D tentatively TRBD1 (6 bases). The sequence derives from a female donor with breast cancer. Some clones in this sample may be carry-over from other donors' samples. The CDR3 nucleotides read TGCGCCAGCAGCCACAGCCCCGGGACACTAAACAATGAGCAGTTCTTC. It is translated as CASSHSPGTLNNEQFF.